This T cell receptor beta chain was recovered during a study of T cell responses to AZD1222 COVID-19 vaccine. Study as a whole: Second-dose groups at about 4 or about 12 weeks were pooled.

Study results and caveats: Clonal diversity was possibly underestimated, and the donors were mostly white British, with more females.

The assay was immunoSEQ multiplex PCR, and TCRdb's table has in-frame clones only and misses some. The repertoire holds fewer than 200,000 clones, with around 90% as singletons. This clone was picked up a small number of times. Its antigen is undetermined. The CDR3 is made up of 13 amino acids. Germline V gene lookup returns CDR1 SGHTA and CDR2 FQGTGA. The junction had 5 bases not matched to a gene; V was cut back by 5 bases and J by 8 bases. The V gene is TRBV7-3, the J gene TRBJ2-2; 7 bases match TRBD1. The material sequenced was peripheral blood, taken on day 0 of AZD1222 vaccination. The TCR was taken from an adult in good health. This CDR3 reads CASSTDRAGELFF. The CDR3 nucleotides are TGTGCCAGCAGCACAGACAGGGCTGGGGAGCTGTTTTTT. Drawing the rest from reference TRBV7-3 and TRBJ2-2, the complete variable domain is GAGVSQTPSNKVTEKGKYVELRCDPISGHTALYWYRQSLGQGPEFLIYFQGTGAADDSGLPNDRFFAVRPEGSVSTLKIQRTERGDSAVYLCASSTDRAGELFFGEGSRLTVL.